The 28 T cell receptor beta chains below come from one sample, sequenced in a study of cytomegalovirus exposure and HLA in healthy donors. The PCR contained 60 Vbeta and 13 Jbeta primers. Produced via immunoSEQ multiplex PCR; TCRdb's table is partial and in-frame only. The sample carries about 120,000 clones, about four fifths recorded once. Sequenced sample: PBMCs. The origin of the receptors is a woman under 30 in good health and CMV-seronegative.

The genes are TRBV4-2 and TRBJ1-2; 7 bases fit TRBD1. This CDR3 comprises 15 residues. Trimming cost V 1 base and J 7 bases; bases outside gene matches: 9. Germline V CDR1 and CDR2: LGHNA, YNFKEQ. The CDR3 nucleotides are TGTGCCAGCAGCCAAGGGAGACAGGGAGGAAGTGGCTACACCTTC. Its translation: CASSQGRQGGSGYTF.

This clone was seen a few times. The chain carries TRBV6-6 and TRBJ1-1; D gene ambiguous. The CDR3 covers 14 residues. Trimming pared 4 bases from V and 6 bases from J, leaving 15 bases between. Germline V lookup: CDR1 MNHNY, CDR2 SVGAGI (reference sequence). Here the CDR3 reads CASSFHIVGPEAFF. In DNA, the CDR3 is TGTGCCAGCAGTTTTCACATAGTGGGCCCTGAAGCTTTCTTT.

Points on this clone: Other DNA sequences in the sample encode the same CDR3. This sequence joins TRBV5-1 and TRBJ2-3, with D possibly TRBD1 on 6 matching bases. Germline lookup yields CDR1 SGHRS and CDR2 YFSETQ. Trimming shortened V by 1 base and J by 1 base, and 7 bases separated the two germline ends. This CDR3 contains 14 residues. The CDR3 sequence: CASSLRQGTDTQYF. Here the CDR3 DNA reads TGCGCCAGCAGCTTGAGACAGGGCACAGATACGCAGTATTTT. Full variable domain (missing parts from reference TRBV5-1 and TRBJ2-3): KAGVTQTPRYLIKTRGQQVTLSCSPISGHRSVSWYQQTPGQGLQFLFEYFSETQRNKGNFPGRFSGRQFSNSRSEMNVSTLELGDSALYLCASSLRQGTDTQYFGPGTRLTVL.

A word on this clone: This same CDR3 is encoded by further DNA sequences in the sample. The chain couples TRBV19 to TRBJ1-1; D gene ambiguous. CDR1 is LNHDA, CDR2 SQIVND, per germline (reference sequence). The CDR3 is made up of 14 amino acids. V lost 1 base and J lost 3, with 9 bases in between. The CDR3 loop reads CASSIVGGDTEAFF. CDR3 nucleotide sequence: TGTGCCAGTAGTATAGTGGGCGGGGACACTGAAGCTTTCTTT.

The CDR3 coding sequence is TGTGCCAGCAGCGTGACTTCGGGCACAGATACGCAGTATTTT. Translated: CASSVTSGTDTQYF. V and J are TRBV9 and TRBJ2-3, with unresolved D. From germline, CDR1 is SGDLS and CDR2 YYNGEE. Trimming left V 2 bases short and J 1 base short, with 8 bases between. The length of the CDR3 is 14 residues.

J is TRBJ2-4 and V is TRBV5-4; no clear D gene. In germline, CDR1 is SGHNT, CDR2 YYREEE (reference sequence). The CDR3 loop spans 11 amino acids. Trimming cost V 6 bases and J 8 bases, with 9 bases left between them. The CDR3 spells CASTSGDIQYF. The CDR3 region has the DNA TGTGCCAGCACCTCCGGAGACATTCAGTACTTC.

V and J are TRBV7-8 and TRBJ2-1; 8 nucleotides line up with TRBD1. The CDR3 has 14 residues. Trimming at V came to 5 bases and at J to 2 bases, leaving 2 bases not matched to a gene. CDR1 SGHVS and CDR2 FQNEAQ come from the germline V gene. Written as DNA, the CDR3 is TGTGCCAGCAGCACGGACAGGGCCTACAATGAGCAGTTCTTC. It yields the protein CASSTDRAYNEQFF.

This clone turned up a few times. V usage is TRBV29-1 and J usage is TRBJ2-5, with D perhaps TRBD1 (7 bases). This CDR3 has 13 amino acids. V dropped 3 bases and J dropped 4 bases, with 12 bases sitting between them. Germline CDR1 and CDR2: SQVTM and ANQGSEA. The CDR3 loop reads CSVEWQGGETQYF. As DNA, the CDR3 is TGCAGCGTTGAGTGGCAGGGGGGAGAGACCCAGTACTTC.

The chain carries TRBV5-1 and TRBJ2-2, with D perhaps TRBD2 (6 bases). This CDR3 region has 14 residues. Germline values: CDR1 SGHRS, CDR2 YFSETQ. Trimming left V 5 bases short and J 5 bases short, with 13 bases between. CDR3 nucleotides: TGCGCCAGCAGTAATAGCGGTCAAACCGGGGAGCTGTTTTTT. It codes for CASSNSGQTGELFF.

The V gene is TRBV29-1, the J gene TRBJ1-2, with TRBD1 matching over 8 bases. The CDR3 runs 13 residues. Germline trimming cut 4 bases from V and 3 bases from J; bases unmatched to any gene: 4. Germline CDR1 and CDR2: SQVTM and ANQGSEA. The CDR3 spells CSVGGTGYYGYTF. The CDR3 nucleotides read TGCAGCGTTGGCGGGACAGGATACTATGGCTACACCTTC.

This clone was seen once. The CDR3 bases are TGTGCCAGCAGCCGGTCGGGTACCCTTAACTATGGCTACACCTTC. It codes for CASSRSGTLNYGYTF. The V call is TRBV5-8, the J call TRBJ1-2, with unresolved D. CDR3 length: 15 residues. Trimming left V 4 bases short and J 1 base short, with 14 bases between. Germline V gene sequence: CDR1 SGHTS, CDR2 YDEGEE.

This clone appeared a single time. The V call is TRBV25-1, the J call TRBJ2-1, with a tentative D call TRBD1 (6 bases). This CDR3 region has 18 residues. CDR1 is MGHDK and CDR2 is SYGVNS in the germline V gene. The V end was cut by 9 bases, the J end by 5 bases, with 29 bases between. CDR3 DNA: TGTGCCAGTTCTCCAGGGGCAGGTGGAGGCCTAGGAAACAATGAGCAGTTCTTC. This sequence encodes CASSPGAGGGLGNNEQFF.

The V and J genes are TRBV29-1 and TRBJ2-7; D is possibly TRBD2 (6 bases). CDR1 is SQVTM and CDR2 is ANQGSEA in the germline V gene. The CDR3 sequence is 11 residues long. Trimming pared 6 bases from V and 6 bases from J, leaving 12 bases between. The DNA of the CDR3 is TGCAGCGTGGGTTGGGGAGGCGAGCAGTACTTC. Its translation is CSVGWGGEQYF.

This chain's CDR3 is CASSSSGTGIWETQYF. The CDR3 DNA follows: TGTGCCAGCAGCTCATCCGGGACAGGGATTTGGGAGACCCAGTACTTC. This rearrangement joins TRBV4-2 to TRBJ2-5, with 9 bases fitting TRBD1. Germline lookup yields CDR1 LGHNA and CDR2 YNFKEQ. The V and J ends lost 5 bases and 5 bases, in that order; junction bases with no gene match: 12. The CDR3 totals 16 residues.

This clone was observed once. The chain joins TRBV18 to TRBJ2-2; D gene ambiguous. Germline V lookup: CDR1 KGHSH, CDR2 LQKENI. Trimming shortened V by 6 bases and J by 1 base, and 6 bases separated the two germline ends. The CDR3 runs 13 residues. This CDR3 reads CASSTMNTGELFF. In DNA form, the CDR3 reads TGTGCCAGCTCCACTATGAACACCGGGGAGCTGTTTTTT.

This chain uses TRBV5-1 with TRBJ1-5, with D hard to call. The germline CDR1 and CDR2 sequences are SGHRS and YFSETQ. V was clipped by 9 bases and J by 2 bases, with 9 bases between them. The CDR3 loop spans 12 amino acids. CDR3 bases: TGCGCCACCCATCCAGGCAATCAGCCCCAGCATTTT. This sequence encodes CATHPGNQPQHF. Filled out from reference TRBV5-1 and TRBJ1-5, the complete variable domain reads KAGVTQTPRYLIKTRGQQVTLSCSPISGHRSVSWYQQTPGQGLQFLFEYFSETQRNKGNFPGRFSGRQFSNSRSEMNVSTLELGDSALYLCATHPGNQPQHFGDGTRLSIL.

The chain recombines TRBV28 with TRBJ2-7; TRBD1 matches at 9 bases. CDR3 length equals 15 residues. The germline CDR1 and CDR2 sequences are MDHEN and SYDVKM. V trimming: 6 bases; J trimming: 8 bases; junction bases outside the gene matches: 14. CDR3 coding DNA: TGTGCCAGCAGCTCTACCGGGACAGGGTGGAATCAGCAGTACTTC. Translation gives CASSSTGTGWNQQYF.

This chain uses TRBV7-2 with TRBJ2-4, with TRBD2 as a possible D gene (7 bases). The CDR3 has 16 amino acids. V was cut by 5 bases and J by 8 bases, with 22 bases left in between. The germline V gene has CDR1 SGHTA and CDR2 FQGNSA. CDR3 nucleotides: TGTGCCAGCAGCCCCCCGGGGAGGGGGGGCGCTGACATTCAGTACTTC. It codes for CASSPPGRGGADIQYF.

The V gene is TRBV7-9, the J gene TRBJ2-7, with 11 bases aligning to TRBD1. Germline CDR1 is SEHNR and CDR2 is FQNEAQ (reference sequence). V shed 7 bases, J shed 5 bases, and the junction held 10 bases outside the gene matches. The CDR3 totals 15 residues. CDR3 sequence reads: CASIKGDRGNDEQYF. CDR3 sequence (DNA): TGTGCCAGCATCAAGGGGGACAGGGGGAACGACGAGCAGTACTTC.

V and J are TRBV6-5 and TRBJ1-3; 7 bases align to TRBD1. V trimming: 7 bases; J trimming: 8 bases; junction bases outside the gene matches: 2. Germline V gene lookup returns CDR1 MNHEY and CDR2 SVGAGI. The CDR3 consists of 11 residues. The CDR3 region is CASTQGDTIYF. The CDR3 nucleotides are TGTGCCAGCACCCAGGGGGACACCATATATTTT.

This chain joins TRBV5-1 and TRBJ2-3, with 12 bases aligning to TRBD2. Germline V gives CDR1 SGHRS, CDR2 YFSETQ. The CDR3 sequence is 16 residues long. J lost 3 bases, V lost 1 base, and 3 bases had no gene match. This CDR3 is CASSLPSGGDTDTQYF. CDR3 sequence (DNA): TGCGCCAGCAGCTTGCCTAGCGGGGGGGATACAGATACGCAGTATTTT.

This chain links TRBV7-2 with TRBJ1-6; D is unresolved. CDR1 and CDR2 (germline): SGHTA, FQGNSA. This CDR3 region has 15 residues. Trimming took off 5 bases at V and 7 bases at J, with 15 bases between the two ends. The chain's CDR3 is CASSGWEGGNSPLHF. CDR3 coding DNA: TGTGCCAGCAGCGGGTGGGAGGGAGGGAATTCACCCCTCCACTTT. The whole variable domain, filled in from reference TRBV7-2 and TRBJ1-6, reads GAGVSQSPSNKVTEKGKDVELRCDPISGHTALYWYRQSLGQGLEFLIYFQGNSAPDKSGLPSDRFSAERTGGSVSTLTIQRTQQEDSAVYLCASSGWEGGNSPLHFGNGTRLTVT.

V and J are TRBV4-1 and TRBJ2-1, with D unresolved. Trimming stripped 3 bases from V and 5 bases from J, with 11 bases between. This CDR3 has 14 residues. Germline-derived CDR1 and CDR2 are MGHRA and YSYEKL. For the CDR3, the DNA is TGCGCCAGCAGCCACTTCCTTACTGACAATGAGCAGTTCTTC. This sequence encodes CASSHFLTDNEQFF.

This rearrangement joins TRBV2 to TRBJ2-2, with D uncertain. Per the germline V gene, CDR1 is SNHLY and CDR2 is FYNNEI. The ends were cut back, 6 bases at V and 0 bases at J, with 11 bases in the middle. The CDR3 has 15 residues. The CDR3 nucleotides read TGTGCCAGCAGATTCGAGGCTTCGAACACCGGGGAGCTGTTTTTT. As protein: CASRFEASNTGELFF. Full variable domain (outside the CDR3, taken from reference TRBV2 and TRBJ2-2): EPEVTQTPSHQVTQMGQEVILRCVPISNHLYFYWYRQILGQKVEFLVSFYNNEISEKSEIFDDQFSVERPDGSNFTLKIRSTKLEDSAMYFCASRFEASNTGELFFGEGSRLTVL.

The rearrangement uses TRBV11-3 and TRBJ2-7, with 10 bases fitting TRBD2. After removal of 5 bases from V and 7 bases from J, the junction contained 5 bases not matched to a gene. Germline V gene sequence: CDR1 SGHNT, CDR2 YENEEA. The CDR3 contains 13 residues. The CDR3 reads CASSKLAGSEQYF. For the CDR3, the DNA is TGTGCCAGCAGCAAACTAGCGGGAAGTGAGCAGTACTTC.

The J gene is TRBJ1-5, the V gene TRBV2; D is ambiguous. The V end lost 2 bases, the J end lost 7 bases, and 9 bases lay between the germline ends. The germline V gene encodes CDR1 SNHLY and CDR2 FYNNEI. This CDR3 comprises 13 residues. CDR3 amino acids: CASSEQSGQPQHF. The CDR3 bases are TGTGCCAGCAGTGAACAGAGCGGGCAGCCCCAGCATTTT.

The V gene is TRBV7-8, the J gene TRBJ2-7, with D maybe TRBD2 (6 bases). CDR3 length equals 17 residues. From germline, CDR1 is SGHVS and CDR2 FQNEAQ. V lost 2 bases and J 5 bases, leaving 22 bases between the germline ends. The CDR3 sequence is CASSLSTMLAGPNEQYF. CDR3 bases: TGTGCCAGCAGCTTATCGACTATGCTGGCGGGACCTAACGAGCAGTACTTC. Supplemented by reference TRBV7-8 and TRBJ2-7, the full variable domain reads GAGVSQSPRYKVAKRGQDVALRCDPISGHVSLFWYQQALGQGPEFLTYFQNEAQLDKSGLPSDRFFAERPEGSVSTLKIQRTQQEDSAVYLCASSLSTMLAGPNEQYFGPGTRLTVT.

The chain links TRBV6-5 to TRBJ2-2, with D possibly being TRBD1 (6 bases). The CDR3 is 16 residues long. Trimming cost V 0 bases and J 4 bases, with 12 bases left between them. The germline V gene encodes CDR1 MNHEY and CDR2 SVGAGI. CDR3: CASSYSYRVSTGELFF. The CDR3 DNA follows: TGTGCCAGCAGTTACTCCTACAGGGTTAGCACCGGGGAGCTGTTTTTT.